This T cell receptor (beta chain) originates from a study of T cells after yellow fever vaccination. This clonotype was seen ten or more times. MiXCR was run by TCRdb on the 5' RACE reads, yielding one entry per CDR3 protein. The data contain about 360,000 distinct CDR3 sequences, over 5% of them singletons. The sequence was obtained from a man aged 25 to 40 who received the YFV17D yellow fever vaccine. Sample: PBMCs, taken 5 days after the yellow fever booster vaccination.

The CDR3 here is CASSSGWGAAYEQYF. The CDR3 DNA follows: TGCGCCAGCAGCTCGGGCTGGGGGGCGGCGTACGAGCAGTACTTC. The chain uses TRBV5-1 and TRBJ2-7; D is tentatively TRBD1 or TRBD2 (6 bases each). The CDR3 has 15 amino acids. Germline V gives CDR1 SGHRS, CDR2 YFSETQ. V shed 3 bases and J shed 4 bases, with 17 bases lying between them.